These T cell receptor beta chains were read from a single sample in a study of preoperative IRX-2 immunotherapy in early breast cancer. The table came from immunoSEQ multiplex PCR; TCRdb's copy has only in-frame clones and leaves some out. The sample yields 11,000 or so clones, 75% to 90% seen once. The sequencing here drew on lymph node tissue, taken before IRX-2 immunotherapy. All receptors come from a human donor with breast cancer. CDR3s include the opening cysteine and the closing phenylalanine or tryptophan. Fields, in order: CDR3 protein, CDR3 DNA, J gene, D gene, clone size, V gene. The D gene is left open where the match is weak. The size entry is marked missing in some rows and otherwise reads once, few, many or a size class.

CATSRDRTVGSYEQYF TGTGCCACCAGCAGAGATCGGACAGTGGGCTCCTACGAGCAGTACTTC TRBJ2-7 - - TRBV15
CASSTSGWGRETQYF TGTGCCAGTAGTACATCGGGTTGGGGGAGGGAGACCCAGTACTTC TRBJ2-5 - few TRBV19
CATSRDRQGANVLTF TGTGCCACCAGCAGAGATCGGCAAGGGGCCAACGTCCTGACTTTC TRBJ2-6 - - TRBV15
CATSPRSVSSGNTIYF TGTGCCACCAGCCCCCGGTCGGTCAGCTCTGGAAACACCATATATTTT TRBJ1-3 - - TRBV15
CASSPQAGPAIYF TGTGCCAGCAGCCCCCAAGCGGGTCCGGCCATATATTTT TRBJ1-3 - - TRBV7-1
CASSHDRGLDKNIQYF TGTGCCAGTAGTCATGACAGGGGGCTCGACAAAAACATTCAGTACTTC TRBJ2-4 TRBD1 few TRBV19
CASSIDAGGHQPQHF TGTGCCAGTAGTATAGATGCGGGGGGCCATCAGCCCCAGCATTTT TRBJ1-5 - - TRBV19
CASSLQGSGLTREQFF TGTGCCAGCAGCTTACAGGGGAGCGGTCTCACCCGGGAGCAGTTCTTC TRBJ2-1 - - TRBV11-3
CASSPRTPEGTEAFF TGTGCCAGCAGTCCACGGACTCCCGAAGGCACTGAAGCTTTCTTT TRBJ1-1 - - TRBV28
CASSLVAGGPGKTQYF TGCGCCAGCAGCTTGGTAGCGGGAGGGCCTGGAAAGACCCAGTACTTC TRBJ2-5 TRBD2 - TRBV5-1
CASSSGMNTEAFF TGTGCCAGTAGCTCAGGGATGAACACTGAAGCTTTCTTT TRBJ1-1 - - TRBV19
CASSQFTGGGYGYTF TGTGCCAGCAGCCAATTCACAGGGGGCGGCTATGGCTACACCTTC TRBJ1-2 TRBD1 few TRBV6-8
CASSHGLADTGELFF TGCGCCAGCAGCCACGGACTAGCCGACACCGGGGAGCTGTTTTTT TRBJ2-2 TRBD2 - TRBV5-1
CASRLDRRSTGELFF TGTGCCAGCAGACTCGACAGGAGGTCCACCGGGGAGCTGTTTTTT TRBJ2-2 - - TRBV6-8
CASSVGTARSSPQHF TGTGCCAGTAGTGTCGGGACGGCCCGGTCGTCGCCCCAGCATTTT TRBJ1-5 - - TRBV19
CASRLRLAGYDNEQFF TGTGCCAGCAGGCTGAGGCTAGCGGGTTATGACAATGAGCAGTTCTTC TRBJ2-1 TRBD2 - TRBV6-8
CASERGWDTGELFF TGCGCCAGCGAGCGGGGATGGGACACCGGGGAGCTGTTTTTT TRBJ2-2 TRBD2 medium-sized TRBV5-1
CASAGQGHQPQHF TGTGCCAGCGCGGGACAGGGTCACCAGCCCCAGCATTTT TRBJ1-5 TRBD1 - TRBV12-5
CASSRDLSSYEQYF TGCGCCAGCAGCCGGGACCTTAGCTCCTACGAGCAGTACTTC TRBJ2-7 - - TRBV23-1
CASSLGEQLSGANVLTF TGCGCCAGCAGCCTCGGGGAGCAACTCTCTGGGGCCAACGTCCTGACTTTC TRBJ2-6 - - TRBV5-1
CASSRKGQGSYNEQFF TGTGCCAGTAGTCGAAAGGGACAGGGGTCTTACAATGAGCAGTTCTTC TRBJ2-1 TRBD1 - TRBV19
CASSFEGRGYGYTF TGTGCCAGCAGCTTCGAGGGTAGGGGCTATGGCTACACCTTC TRBJ1-2 - - TRBV11-3
CASSHATYEQYF TGTGCCAGCAGCCACGCCACCTACGAGCAGTACTTC TRBJ2-7 - - TRBV14
CATSREQGFSGNEQFF TGTGCCACCAGCAGAGAACAGGGGTTTTCTGGTAATGAGCAGTTCTTC TRBJ2-1 TRBD1 - TRBV15
CASSKQGAAEAFF TGTGCCAGCAGTAAACAGGGGGCCGCTGAAGCTTTCTTT TRBJ1-1 TRBD1 few TRBV6-8
CASSLRDRGPEDTQYF TGTGCCAGCAGCCTCAGGGACAGGGGGCCTGAAGATACGCAGTATTTT TRBJ2-3 TRBD1 once TRBV6-8
CASSQVSGGGGGYTF TGTGCCAGCAGCCAAGTAAGCGGAGGAGGGGGCGGCTACACCTTC TRBJ1-2 TRBD1 - TRBV14